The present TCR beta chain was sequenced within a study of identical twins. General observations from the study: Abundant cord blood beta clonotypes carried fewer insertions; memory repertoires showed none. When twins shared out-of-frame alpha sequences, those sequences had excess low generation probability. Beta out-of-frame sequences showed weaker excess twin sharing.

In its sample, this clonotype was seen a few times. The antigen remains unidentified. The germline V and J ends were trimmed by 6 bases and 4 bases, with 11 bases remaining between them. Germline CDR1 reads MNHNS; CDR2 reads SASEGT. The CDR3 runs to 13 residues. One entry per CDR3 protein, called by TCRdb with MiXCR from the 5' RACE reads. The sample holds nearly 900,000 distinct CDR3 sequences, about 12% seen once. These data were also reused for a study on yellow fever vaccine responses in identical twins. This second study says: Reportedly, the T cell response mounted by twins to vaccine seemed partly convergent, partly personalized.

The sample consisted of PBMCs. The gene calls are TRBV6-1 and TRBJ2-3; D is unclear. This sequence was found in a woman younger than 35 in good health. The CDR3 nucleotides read TGTGCCAGCAGGGATAGAGGCGCAGATACGCAGTATTTT. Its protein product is CASRDRGADTQYF.